Sequencing of this T cell receptor (beta chain) was carried out in a study of blood T cells in healthy people across ages (dated by TCRdb to the mid-2010s). Describing the broader study: In model experiments, roughly one uniquely barcoded TCR beta cDNA molecule per two T cells was captured by template switching. To track age-related changes in TCR beta repertoire diversity, the study relied on deep sequencing normalized with unique cDNA molecular identifiers. The donors were split into four age groups: young (average 16 years), middle-aged (around 40), aged (approximately 60) and long-lived (over 80). To avoid experimental bias, donors of different ages were randomly spread across the sequencing lanes. Using the same blood draw, the study looked at two additional independent replicas of 1 million unique cDNA reads for two donors, one aged 18 to 30 and the other aged 80 or older.

What the research found in general, with its limitations: Because profiling used bulk unsorted PBMCs, naive and antigen-experienced compartments could not be compared conclusively. Compared with the aged group, more naive CD4+ T cells, fewer expanded clones and increased TCR diversity were shown by the long-lived group, suggesting age selection. There was a strong correlation between observed TCR beta diversity and the percentage of naive T cells measured by flow cytometry. Observed TCR beta diversity per million T cells fell roughly linearly with age, and a significant reduction was already apparent by age roughly 40. Because donor CMV infection status was unknown, age-related changes in expanded clonotypes were potentially confounded. Estimates of total diversity based on one million sequenced T cells were regarded as lower bounds and as underestimates.

Library creation used 5' RACE. Sequencing relied on an Illumina HiSeq 2500. The second PCR ran for about 7 to 11 cycles and used a J-beta primer mix along with a sample-barcoded 5' primer. A unique molecular identifier was introduced onto each TCR beta cDNA molecule by a template-switch 5' adaptor carrying 12 random nucleotides. Each sample yielded at least 2.5 million CDR3-containing paired-end reads. The Mint cDNA synthesis kit, primed by a TRBC-specific oligonucleotide, was used to synthesize first-strand cDNA from all RNA. Following uracil-DNA glycosylase treatment, a first 18-cycle PCR with universal primers M1SS and BC2_uni_R was performed on all cDNA. As for the original processing: Each sample was normalized by randomly selecting 1 million high-quality reads, each carrying a distinct molecular identifier. Instead of being binned into consensus sequences, reads that shared molecular identifiers were thrown out. MiTCR, run with a Q25 quality threshold and the strictest error-elimination algorithm, handled CDR3 identification, clonotype clustering and error correction. Lower-bound total TCR beta diversity was estimated with a nonparametric unseen species model using Euler transformation. The public reads were run again by TCRdb, first through fastp at Q25 and then through MiXCR, and only productive beta chains were kept. Entries are consolidated by CDR3 protein sequence, retaining the most common genes and DNA. These V and J calls are TCRdb output, not the study's own analysis. Within this sample are almost 800,000 distinct CDR3 sequences, with more than 45% of them counted one time only. About 20% of the sample is held by the ten biggest clonotypes.

The 35 to 40 donors, aged 6 to 90 years, were systemically healthy Caucasian individuals from Russia. Around 10 milliliters of peripheral blood were collected from each donor into EDTA-treated Vacutainer tubes. Ficoll-Paque density-gradient centrifugation was used to isolate PBMCs, with at least 6 million per sample. Total RNA was extracted from PBMCs with Trizol reagent, with at least 6 micrograms obtained per sample. The percentages of naive CD45RAhigh/CD27high T cells were determined by flow cytometry on a PBMC aliquot from every donor. Based on the germline V gene, the CDR1 and CDR2 sequences are LGHNA and YSLEER. The CDR3 has 17 amino acids, counting the end cysteine and phenylalanine. The CDR3 DNA has 51 bases and is translated from base 1. A remark on this clonotype: Its recognized antigen is unknown. No much larger clonotype is one base removed from it; base qualities were not supplied.

Recombination linked TRBV4-3 to TRBJ2-4; 9 bases in the middle match TRBD2. The DNA end favors TRBJ2-7, so the J call may be wrong. Sequencing used blood. The source is a man aged 25 to 40 in good health. The nucleotides are TGCGCCAGCAGCCAAGATCAGGGAGCGGGAGGTTCGCGCGAGCAGTACTTC. This codes for CASSQDQGAGGSREQYF.